A single T cell receptor beta chain is shown here with its context. The source of the sample is a study of control samples from healthy donors and cancer patients. Assay: immunoSEQ multiplex PCR; the TCRdb copy retains only in-frame clones and omits some. The data show tens of thousands of clones, with about four fifths seen just once and about a tenth held by the top ten. In germline, CDR1 is LNHDA, CDR2 SQIVND (reference sequence). The V gene end was trimmed by 5 bases and the J gene end by 4 bases; junction bases not matched to a gene: 6. The CDR3 is 14 amino acids. Sequencing was performed on blood. The sequence was collected from a man between 65 and 85 years old in good health. This rearrangement joins TRBV19 to TRBJ2-7, with 9 bases fitting TRBD1. The CDR3 DNA is TGTGCCAGTAGTGCTGGGACAGGGAAGTACGAGCAGTACTTC. This sequence encodes CASSAGTGKYEQYF.